Reported below is one T cell receptor beta chain. This clonotype was detected ten times or more. Its binding antigen is unknown. Base-call qualities are not available, and no considerably larger clone is one nucleotide away. The data derive from a study of T cell repertoires in cytomegalovirus infection (dated by TCRdb to about 2019). With regard to the full study: The peptide stimulations were aimed at well-studied HLA-B-restricted epitopes as well as recently identified HLA-C-restricted CMV epitopes, whose presentation resists viral immunomodulation. Donor HLA type was relevant to the analysis, because carriage of CMV infection together with the matching HLA type was indicated by public TCR beta signatures. Beyond this particular receptor, the publication reports: The ex vivo response was dominated by HLA-C-restricted CMV-specific TCR beta clonotypes, and the single most frequent clonotype in two of eight donors was supplied by these HLA-C-restricted clonotypes. Carriers of CMV infection plus the relevant HLA type were discriminated by the cumulative frequency of public TCR beta family members in the study cohort and in an independent approximately 350-donor cohort.

The CDR3 contains 12 residues, cysteine and phenylalanine counted. The kept DNA is CDR3 alone, 36 bases in frame from the first base. Relative to germline, V is 0 bases shorter and J is 7 bases shorter, with 7 bases between their ends. The CDR1 and CDR2 encoded by the germline V gene (reference sequence) are SGHNT and YYREEE. The sequencing machine was an Illumina HiSeq 1500. TCRdb reran the public reads through fastp at Q25 and MiXCR, keeping productive beta chains. Rows with a matching CDR3 protein are joined into one entry that keeps the most common DNA and genes. This sample gives about 900,000 distinct CDR3 sequences in total; around a third of them show up just once. Over 13% of the sample is in the top ten clones. The treatment or condition label corresponds to: in vitro stimulation with specific CMV peptide epitopes to enrich CMV-specific T cells.

This TCR was sampled from a human donor in good health (CMV status not recorded). Some clones in this sample may be carry-over from other donors' samples. The chain is encoded by TRBV5-4 joined to TRBJ1-2; the D gene remains uncertain. This specimen consisted of cultured CD8+ T cells from PBMCs, obtained from culture after CMV antigen stimulation. At the DNA level, the sequence is TGTGCCAGCAGCTTGGATAGAGGTGGCTACACCTTC. This translates into CASSLDRGGYTF.